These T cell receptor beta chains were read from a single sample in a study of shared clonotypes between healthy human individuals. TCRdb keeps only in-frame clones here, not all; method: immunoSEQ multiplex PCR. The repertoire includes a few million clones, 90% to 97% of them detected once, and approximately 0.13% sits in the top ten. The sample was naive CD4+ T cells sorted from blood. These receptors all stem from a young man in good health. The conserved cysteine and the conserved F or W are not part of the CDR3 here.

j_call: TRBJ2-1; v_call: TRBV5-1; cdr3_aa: ASSSVPSGSGNEQF
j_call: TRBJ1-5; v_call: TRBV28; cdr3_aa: ASSPPGGNQPQH
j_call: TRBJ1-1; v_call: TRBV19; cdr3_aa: ASSSRTGSNLGTEAF
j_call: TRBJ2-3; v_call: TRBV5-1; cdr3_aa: ASSYVAGGSTDTQY
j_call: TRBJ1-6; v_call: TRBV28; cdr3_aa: ASDGGNNSPLH
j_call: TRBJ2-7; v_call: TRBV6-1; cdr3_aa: ASTPGTISYEQY
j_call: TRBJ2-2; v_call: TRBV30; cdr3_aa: AWSGLPGELF
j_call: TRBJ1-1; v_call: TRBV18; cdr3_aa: ASSPLGQPNTEAF
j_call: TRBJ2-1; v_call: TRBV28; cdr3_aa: ASTGTLGNEQF
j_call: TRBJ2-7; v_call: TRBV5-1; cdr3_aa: ASSLAKGLAGASQVQQY
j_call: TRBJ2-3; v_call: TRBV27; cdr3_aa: ASSLSSGGGNAGLAVYTQY
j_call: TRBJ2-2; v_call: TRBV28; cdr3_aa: ASRGAGNTGELF
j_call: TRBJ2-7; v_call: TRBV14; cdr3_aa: ASSQVRGAAQY
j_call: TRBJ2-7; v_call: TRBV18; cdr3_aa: ASSPSFVGGIHEQY
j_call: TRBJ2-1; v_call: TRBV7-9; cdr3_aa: ASSLKGLLSNEQF
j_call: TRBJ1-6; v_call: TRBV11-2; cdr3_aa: ASSQRQGYNSPLH
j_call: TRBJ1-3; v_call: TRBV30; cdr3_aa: AWSGGQISGNTIY
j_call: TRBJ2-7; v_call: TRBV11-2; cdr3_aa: ASSLDQARGDLSYEQY
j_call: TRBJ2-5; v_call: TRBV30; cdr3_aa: AWSLGFQETQY
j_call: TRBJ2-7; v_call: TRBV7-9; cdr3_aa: ASRGQGSNEQY
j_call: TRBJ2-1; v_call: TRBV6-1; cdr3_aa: ASRGGLVINEQF
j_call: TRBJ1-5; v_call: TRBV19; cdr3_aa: ASSPTGGQPQH
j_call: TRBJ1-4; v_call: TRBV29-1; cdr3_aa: SAGDRSSTNEKLF
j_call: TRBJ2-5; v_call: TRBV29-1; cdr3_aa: SVRRQEETQY
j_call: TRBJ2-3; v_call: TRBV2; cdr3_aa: ASSGQRANTDTQY
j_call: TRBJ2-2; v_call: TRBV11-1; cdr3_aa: ASSLRLNSVTGELF
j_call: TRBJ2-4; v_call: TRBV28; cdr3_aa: ASRPVTGMPAAKNIQY
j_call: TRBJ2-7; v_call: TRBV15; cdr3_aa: ATSRDGEEDEQY
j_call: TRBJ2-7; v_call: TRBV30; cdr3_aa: AWSWTSGRVEQY
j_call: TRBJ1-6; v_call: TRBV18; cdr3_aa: ASSPRQGADSPLH
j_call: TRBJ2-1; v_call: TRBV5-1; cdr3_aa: ASMTVSRGYNEQF
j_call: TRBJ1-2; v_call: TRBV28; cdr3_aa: ASSQRQKTGYGYT
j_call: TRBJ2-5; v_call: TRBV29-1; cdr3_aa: SVVRGPNRFETQY
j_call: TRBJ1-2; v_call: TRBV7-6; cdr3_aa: ASSWGDRENGYT
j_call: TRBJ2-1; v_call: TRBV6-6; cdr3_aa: ASSYRGYNEQF
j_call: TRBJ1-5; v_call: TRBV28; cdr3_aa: ASSLQQGSSNQPQH
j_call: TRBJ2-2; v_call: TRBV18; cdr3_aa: ASSSSGARGTGELF
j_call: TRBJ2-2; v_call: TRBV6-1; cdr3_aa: ASSESTGELF
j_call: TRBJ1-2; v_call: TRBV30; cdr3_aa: AWRGGTGVSLYYGYT
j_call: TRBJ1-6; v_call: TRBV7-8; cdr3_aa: ASSAGIERNSPLH
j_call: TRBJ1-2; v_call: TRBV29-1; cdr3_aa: SVEDESTRGYT
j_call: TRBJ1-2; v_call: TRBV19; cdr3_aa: ASSPRQGVGYT
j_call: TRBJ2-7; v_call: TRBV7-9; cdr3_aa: ASSLDGSGRWGQY
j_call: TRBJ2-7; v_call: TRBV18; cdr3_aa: ASSPQKGTSFSYEQY
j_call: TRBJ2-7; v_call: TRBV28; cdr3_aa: ASSINLGLAISYEQY
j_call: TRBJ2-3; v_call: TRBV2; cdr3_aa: ASLGARGTDTQY
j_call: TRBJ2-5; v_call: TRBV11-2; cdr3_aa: ASSAIAGAWETQY
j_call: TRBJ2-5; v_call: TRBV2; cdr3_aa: ASSEQFGETQY
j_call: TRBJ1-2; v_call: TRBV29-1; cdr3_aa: SVEGGSGDGYT
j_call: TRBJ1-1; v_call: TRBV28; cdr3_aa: ASSLLGRMNTEAF
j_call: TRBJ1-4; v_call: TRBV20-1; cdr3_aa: SAQNEKLF
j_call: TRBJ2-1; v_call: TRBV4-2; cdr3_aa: ASSQAWSGINYNEQF
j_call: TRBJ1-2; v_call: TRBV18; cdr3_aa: ASSPDINYGYT
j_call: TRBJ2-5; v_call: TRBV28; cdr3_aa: ATASPQETQY
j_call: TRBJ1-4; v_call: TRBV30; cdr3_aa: AWSPDSQDEKLF
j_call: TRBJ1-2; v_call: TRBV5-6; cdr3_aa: ASSTPAQGENSYT
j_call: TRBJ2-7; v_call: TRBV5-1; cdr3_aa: ASKPGAGGYEQY
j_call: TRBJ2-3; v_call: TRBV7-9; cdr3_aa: ASSLVSGGTDTQY